This is a list of T cell receptor beta chains from one sample in a study of vaccination effects on CD4 cells after COVID-19. These receptors' targets are unknown. Sequenced by immunoSEQ multiplex PCR; TCRdb stores in-frame clones only, minus some. The data hold fewer than 35,000 clones, with around two thirds observed a single time. The specimen comprised CD4+ T cells from PBMCs cultured without peptide, sampled before COVID-19 vaccination. The receptors derive from a human donor who received a COVID-19 vaccine. Each CDR3 is given with its conserved first and last residue. Each record gives: clone size, V gene, J gene, D gene, CDR3 DNA, CDR3 protein. D genes are given only for firm matches. The size field is filled for only some rows; it gives once, few, many or a size class.

>-|TRBV9|TRBJ2-2|TRBD2
TGTGCCAGCAGCGACCTAGCGGGGGTGAACACCGGGGAGCTGTTTTTT
CASSDLAGVNTGELFF
>-|TRBV7-9|TRBJ2-7|TRBD2
TGTGCCAGCAGCCCCCTGGGACTATACGAGCAGTACTTC
CASSPLGLYEQYF
>-|TRBV9|TRBJ1-1|-
TGTGCCAGCAGACCAACCCCTCAGGGCACTGAAGCTTTCTTT
CASRPTPQGTEAFF
>few|TRBV5-8|TRBJ1-5|-
TGTGCCAGCAGCTTGCAAGGTTATAGCAATCAGCCCCAGCATTTT
CASSLQGYSNQPQHF
>-|TRBV7-9|TRBJ2-5|TRBD1
TGTGCCAGCAGCCTTAACCGGGACAGGGGGCGGGAGACCCAGTACTTC
CASSLNRDRGRETQYF
>few|TRBV4-1|TRBJ1-5|-
TGCGCCAGCAGCCCGCCGGATCGGGGAAATCAGCCCCAGCATTTT
CASSPPDRGNQPQHF
>once|TRBV11-1|TRBJ2-7|-
TGTGCCAGCAGCTTTGAGAGACAAGCCTACGAGCAGTACTTC
CASSFERQAYEQYF
>-|TRBV27|TRBJ1-5|-
TGTGCCAGCAGTTTTTTTGGGGGGGCATCAAATCAGCCCCAGCATTTT
CASSFFGGASNQPQHF
>-|TRBV15|TRBJ2-7|-
TGTGCCACCAGCAGAGAGTCCCTCCAAACGATAGGACCCTACGAGCAGTACTTC
CATSRESLQTIGPYEQYF
>-|TRBV4-2|TRBJ1-3|TRBD1
TGTGCCAGCAGCCAAGGGACAGGGGACTCTGGAAACACCATATATTTT
CASSQGTGDSGNTIYF
>-|TRBV5-1|TRBJ2-7|-
TGCGCCAGCAGCTTGGGACAGTCCTACGAGCAGTACTTC
CASSLGQSYEQYF
>-|TRBV11-2|TRBJ2-4|-
TGTGCCAGCAGCCCACGGGTCGGTGGGGGAAAAAACATTCAGTACTTC
CASSPRVGGGKNIQYF
>-|TRBV5-1|TRBJ2-5|-
TGCGCCAGCAGCTTGTCGGGGGATGTCCAGGGTGGGGAGACCCAGTACTTC
CASSLSGDVQGGETQYF
>-|TRBV21-1|TRBJ1-2|-
TGTGCCAGCAGCAAAGGCGAAAGGGAGGGGGTCCCCTATGGCTACACCTTC
CASSKGEREGVPYGYTF
>once|TRBV7-9|TRBJ2-3|-
TGTGCCAGCAGCTTAGACACCGGGGCAGATACGCAGTATTTT
CASSLDTGADTQYF
>-|TRBV7-2|TRBJ1-1|-
TGTGCCAGCAGCCCCCGGGACACCGCCCCTGAAGCTTTCTTT
CASSPRDTAPEAFF
>few|TRBV7-8|TRBJ2-1|TRBD2
TGTGCCAGCAGCTTAGTAGGGACTAGCGGCTACAATGAGCAGTTCTTC
CASSLVGTSGYNEQFF
>-|TRBV5-5|TRBJ2-7|-
TGTGCCAGCAGCCAGATAGGACCGTCGGACCACGAGCAGTACTTC
CASSQIGPSDHEQYF
>-|TRBV4-2|TRBJ2-5|TRBD2
TGTGCCAGCAGCCAAGGGACTAGCGGGGTTTTAGAGACCCAGTACTTC
CASSQGTSGVLETQYF
>once|TRBV7-9|TRBJ2-2|-
TGTGCCAGCAGCTTACTCGCGAACACCGGGGAGCTGTTTTTT
CASSLLANTGELFF
>few|TRBV10-1|TRBJ2-2|TRBD1
TGCGCCAGCAGAAGGGGGCGATGGGCCGGGGAGCTGTTTTTT
CASRRGRWAGELFF
>once|TRBV18|TRBJ1-5|-
TGTGCCAGCTCACCAATCCCACAGGGTCAGCCCCAGCATTTT
CASSPIPQGQPQHF
>-|TRBV29-1|TRBJ1-3|-
TGCAGCGTTTGGGGCCCCTCTGGAAACACCATATATTTT
CSVWGPSGNTIYF
>-|TRBV14|TRBJ1-2|-
TGTGCCAGCAGCCAAGACGAGGGGCGATATGGCTACACCTTC
CASSQDEGRYGYTF
>few|TRBV2|TRBJ1-4|-
TGTGCCAGCAGTTATACGGCATCTAATGAAAAACTGTTTTTT
CASSYTASNEKLFF
>-|TRBV15|TRBJ1-6|-
TGTGCCACCAGCAAGCCAGCGAGCTCCTATAATTCACCCCTCCACTTT
CATSKPASSYNSPLHF
>few|TRBV29-1|TRBJ2-2|-
TGCAGCGCGGACACCCCGAACACCGGGGAGCTGTTTTTT
CSADTPNTGELFF
>-|TRBV9|TRBJ2-2|TRBD1
TGTGCCAGCAGCCCAGGGGGGACAGGGTATACCGGGGAGCTGTTTTTT
CASSPGGTGYTGELFF
>-|TRBV9|TRBJ1-2|-
TGTGCCAGCAGCGGTGGTCACGGAGCAGCTAACTATGGCTACACCTTC
CASSGGHGAANYGYTF
>-|TRBV20-1|TRBJ1-2|-
TGCAGTGTTCGGGTCGGCTATGGCTACACCTTC
CSVRVGYGYTF
>-|TRBV2|TRBJ2-7|-
TGTGCCAGCAGTGAAGGCTACGAGCAGTACTTC
CASSEGYEQYF
>-|TRBV5-1|TRBJ1-2|TRBD1
TGCGCCAGCAGCTTACCGGGACAGTTAATTGGCTACACCTTC
CASSLPGQLIGYTF
>-|TRBV4-1|TRBJ2-5|-
TGCGCCAGCAGCCAGGGTGTGGGGGAGACCCAGTACTTC
CASSQGVGETQYF
>few|TRBV7-2|TRBJ2-3|TRBD2
TGTGCCAGCAGCTCGCGGGGGGGTTTCACAGATACGCAGTATTTT
CASSSRGGFTDTQYF
>-|TRBV11-3|TRBJ2-1|TRBD2
TGTGCCAGCAGCCCAAGCGGCGGGAGGGCCAAGAATGAGCAGTTCTTC
CASSPSGGRAKNEQFF
>-|TRBV30|TRBJ1-2|TRBD1
TGTGCCTGGAGTATGACAGGGAGGGGCCGGCATGGCTACACCTTC
CAWSMTGRGRHGYTF
>few|TRBV3-1/TRBV3-2|TRBJ2-3|TRBD2
TGTGCCAGCAGCCAAGGGGATAGCGGGGAGTGGGGCACAGATACGCAGTATTTT
CASSQGDSGEWGTDTQYF
>-|TRBV7-9|TRBJ2-1|TRBD1
TGTGCCAGCAGCTTTGCTCCCGGGACAGGGAGCGAGCAGTTCTTC
CASSFAPGTGSEQFF
>-|TRBV18|TRBJ2-7|TRBD2
TGTGCCAGCTCACCACTGGTGCTAGCGGGGTATTACGAGCAGTACTTC
CASSPLVLAGYYEQYF
>-|TRBV6-1|TRBJ2-7|TRBD2
TGTGCCAGCAGTGAAGCCGGGACTATCACCTACGAGCAGTACTTC
CASSEAGTITYEQYF
>once|TRBV15|TRBJ2-5|-
TGTGCCACCAGCATCAGAGGGGGTCGAGAGACCCAGTACTTC
CATSIRGGRETQYF
>-|TRBV20-1|TRBJ2-1|-
TGCAGTGCTAGTGGGACTCTCACGACTATCAATGAGCAGTTCTTC
CSASGTLTTINEQFF
>-|TRBV14|TRBJ2-2|-
TGTGCCAGCAGCCAAGATCGAGCAGGACACGGGGAGCTGTTTTTT
CASSQDRAGHGELFF
>-|TRBV13|TRBJ2-7|TRBD2
TGTGCCAGCAGCTCCCTTAGACTAGCGGGGGGCTCCTACGAGCAGTACTTC
CASSSLRLAGGSYEQYF
>-|TRBV6-1|TRBJ1-2|-
TGTGCCAGCAGTGAAACCAGACAAGATTATGGCTACACCTTC
CASSETRQDYGYTF
>-|TRBV7-9|TRBJ1-2|-
TGTGCCAGCAGCTTGGCAAGTCATGGCTACACCTTC
CASSLASHGYTF
>-|TRBV19|TRBJ2-1|-
TGTGCCAGTACCTCCTCCTCCTACAATGAGCAGTTCTTC
CASTSSSYNEQFF
>once|TRBV6-2/TRBV6-3|TRBJ2-1|-
TGTGCCAGCAGTTACTCGACTTTGGGTTGGCCGTTCTTC
CASSYSTLGWPFF
>-|TRBV29-1|TRBJ1-1|TRBD1
TGCAGCGTTGATCCTCTCTTGACAGGGGGGAAAAGGCTCCAAACGAACACTGAAGCTTTCTTT
CSVDPLLTGGKRLQTNTEAFF
>-|TRBV20-1|TRBJ2-3|TRBD2
TGCAGTGCTAGTCCCCTAGCGGGAGTCGGGGATACGCAGTATTTT
CSASPLAGVGDTQYF
>few|TRBV11-2|TRBJ2-1|TRBD2
TGTGCCAGCAGCTTAGTACGGCTACTAGCGGGAAAACGGGGTGAGCAGTTCTTC
CASSLVRLLAGKRGEQFF
>-|TRBV29-1|TRBJ2-7|-
TGCAGCGTTGTGAGGGCCTACGAGCAGTACTTC
CSVVRAYEQYF
>-|TRBV27|TRBJ2-1|-
TGTGCCAGCAGTTTATCGAGAGGGGCTGAGCAGTTCTTC
CASSLSRGAEQFF
>once|TRBV5-1|TRBJ1-1|TRBD1
TGCGCCAGCAGCTTGATGGCAGGGGGCATGAACACTGAAGCTTTCTTT
CASSLMAGGMNTEAFF
>-|TRBV5-1|TRBJ2-6|-
TGCGCCAGCAGCAAAACCAGCTCTGGGGCCAACGTCCTGACTTTC
CASSKTSSGANVLTF